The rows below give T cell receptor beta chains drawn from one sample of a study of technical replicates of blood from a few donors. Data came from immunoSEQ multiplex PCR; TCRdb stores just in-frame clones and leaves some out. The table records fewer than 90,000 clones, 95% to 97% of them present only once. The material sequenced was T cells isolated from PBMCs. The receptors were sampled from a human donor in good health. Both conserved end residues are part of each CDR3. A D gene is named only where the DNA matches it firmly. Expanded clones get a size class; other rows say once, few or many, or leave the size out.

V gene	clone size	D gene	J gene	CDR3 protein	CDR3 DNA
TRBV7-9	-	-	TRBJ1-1	CASSFVPGGGALFNTEAFF	TGTGCCAGCAGCTTTGTCCCCGGCGGGGGCGCGTTGTTCAACACTGAAGCTTTCTTT
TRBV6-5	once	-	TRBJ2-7	CASRMGLMGAYEQYF	TGTGCCAGCAGGATGGGACTCATGGGGGCCTACGAGCAGTACTTC
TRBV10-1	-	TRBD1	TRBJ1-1	CASSFGTASEAFF	TGCGCCAGCAGCTTCGGGACAGCGTCTGAAGCTTTCTTT
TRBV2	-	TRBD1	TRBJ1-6	CASKQGNSPLHF	TGTGCCAGCAAACAGGGGAATTCACCCCTCCACTTT
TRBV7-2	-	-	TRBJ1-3	CASSLWSRGYPGNTIYF	TGTGCCAGCAGCTTATGGTCCAGGGGTTACCCTGGAAACACCATATATTTT
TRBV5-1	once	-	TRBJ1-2	CASSWGDTGYYGYTF	TGCGCCAGCAGCTGGGGAGATACAGGGTACTATGGCTACACCTTC
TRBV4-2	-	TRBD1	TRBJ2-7	CASSQVDPRGPGEQYF	TGTGCCAGCAGCCAAGTCGACCCCAGGGGGCCGGGCGAGCAGTACTTC
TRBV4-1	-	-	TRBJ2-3	CASSLHRDLLRTDTQYF	TGCGCCAGCAGCCTCCACCGGGACTTACTCCGCACAGATACGCAGTATTTT
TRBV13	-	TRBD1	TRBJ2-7	CASSLTGKGPGYEQYF	TGTGCCAGCAGCTTGACAGGGAAGGGCCCCGGTTACGAGCAGTACTTC
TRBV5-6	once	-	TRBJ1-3	CASSSTYSSGNTIYF	TGTGCCAGCAGCTCGACTTATAGCTCTGGAAACACCATATATTTT
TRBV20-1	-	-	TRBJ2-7	CSARDSYEQYF	TGCAGTGCTAGGGACAGCTACGAGCAGTACTTC
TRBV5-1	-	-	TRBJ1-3	CASSSTGTSGNTIYF	TGCGCCAGCAGCTCTACAGGTACCTCTGGAAACACCATATATTTT
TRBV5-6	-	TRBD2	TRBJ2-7	CASSFWGRGGYEQYF	TGTGCCAGCAGCTTTTGGGGGCGGGGGGGCTACGAGCAGTACTTC
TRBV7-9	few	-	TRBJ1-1	CASSEYRDTEAFF	TGTGCCAGCAGTGAGTATCGGGACACTGAAGCTTTCTTT
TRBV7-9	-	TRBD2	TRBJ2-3	CASSSATRLAGVWADTQYF	TGTGCCAGCAGCTCCGCGACTAGGCTAGCGGGGGTTTGGGCAGATACGCAGTATTTT
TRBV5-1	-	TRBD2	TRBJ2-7	CASSLGTSGRSEQYF	TGCGCCAGCAGCTTAGGGACTAGCGGGAGATCCGAGCAGTACTTC
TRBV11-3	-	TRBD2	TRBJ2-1	CASSQGLAGAGEQFF	TGTGCCAGCAGCCAGGGACTAGCGGGGGCGGGTGAGCAGTTCTTC
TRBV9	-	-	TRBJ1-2	CASSVGSGGYGYTF	TGTGCCAGCAGCGTAGGATCAGGTGGCTATGGCTACACCTTC
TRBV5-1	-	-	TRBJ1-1	CASSPRLTVRNTEAFF	TGCGCCAGCAGCCCGCGGTTGACAGTACGTAACACTGAAGCTTTCTTT
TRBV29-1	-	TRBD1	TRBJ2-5	CSVEEGQGRQETQYF	TGCAGCGTTGAAGAAGGACAGGGAAGGCAAGAGACCCAGTACTTC
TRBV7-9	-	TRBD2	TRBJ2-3	CASSDPSGGITSTDTQYF	TGTGCCAGCAGCGACCCAAGCGGGGGGATAACTAGCACAGATACGCAGTATTTT
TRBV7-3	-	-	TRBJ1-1	CASSLAGWTEAFF	TGTGCCAGCAGCTTAGCGGGGTGGACTGAAGCTTTCTTT
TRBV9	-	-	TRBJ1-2	CASMNGGPNYGYTF	TGTGCCAGCATGAACGGAGGGCCTAACTATGGCTACACCTTC
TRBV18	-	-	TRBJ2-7	CASSPPSYEQYF	TGTGCCAGCTCACCACCGAGCTACGAGCAGTACTTC
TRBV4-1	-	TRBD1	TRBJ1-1	CASSPGDRMNTEAFF	TGCGCCAGCAGCCCTGGGGACAGAATGAACACTGAAGCTTTCTTT
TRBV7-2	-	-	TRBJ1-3	CASSLDGGTGNTIYF	TGTGCCAGCAGCTTAGACGGGGGTACAGGAAACACCATATATTTT
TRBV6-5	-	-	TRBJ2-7	CASSRSRGYEQYF	TGTGCCAGCAGCCGGTCTAGGGGCTACGAGCAGTACTTC
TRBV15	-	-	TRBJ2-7	CATRDSAIYEQYF	TGTGCCACTAGGGATAGCGCGATCTACGAGCAGTACTTC
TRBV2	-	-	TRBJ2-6	CASYLESGANVLTF	TGTGCCAGCTATTTGGAGTCTGGGGCCAACGTCCTGACTTTC
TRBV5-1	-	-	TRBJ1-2	CASSLGSGPDGYTF	TGCGCCAGCAGCTTGGGGTCAGGGCCAGATGGCTACACCTTC
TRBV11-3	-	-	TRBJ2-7	CASSLGNGYEQYF	TGTGCCAGCAGCTTAGGAAACGGGTACGAGCAGTACTTC
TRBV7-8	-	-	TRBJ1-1	CASSLGAANTEAFF	TGTGCCAGCAGCTTAGGGGCAGCGAACACTGAAGCTTTCTTT
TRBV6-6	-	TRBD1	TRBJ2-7	CASRTGTGEYEQYF	TGTGCCAGCAGAACCGGGACAGGGGAATACGAGCAGTACTTC
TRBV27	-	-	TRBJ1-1	CASSDNRAYNTEAFF	TGTGCCAGCAGCGACAACAGGGCTTATAACACTGAAGCTTTCTTT
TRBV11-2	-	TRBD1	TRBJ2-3	CASSPYPLGQQVDTQYF	TGTGCCAGCAGCCCATACCCGTTGGGACAGCAAGTAGATACGCAGTATTTT
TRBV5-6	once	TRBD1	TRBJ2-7	CASSYRGIESYEQYF	TGTGCCAGCAGTTACAGGGGCATTGAATCCTACGAGCAGTACTTC
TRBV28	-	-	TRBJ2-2	CASSFNDAYTGELFF	TGTGCCAGCAGTTTCAATGATGCGTACACCGGGGAGCTGTTTTTT
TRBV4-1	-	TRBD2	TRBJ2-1	CASSQTRGGGLAMDEQFF	TGCGCCAGCAGCCAAACACGGGGTGGGGGACTAGCGATGGATGAGCAGTTCTTC
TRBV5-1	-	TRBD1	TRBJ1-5	CASSWGDRGRNQPQHF	TGCGCCAGCAGCTGGGGGGACAGGGGACGGAATCAGCCCCAGCATTTT
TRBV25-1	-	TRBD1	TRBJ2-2	CASSDLSTGTNTGELFF	TGTGCCAGCAGTGACTTGTCGACAGGGACGAACACCGGGGAGCTGTTTTTT
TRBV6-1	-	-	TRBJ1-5	CASSEGERAGDQPQHF	TGTGCCAGCAGTGAAGGTGAGAGGGCGGGGGATCAGCCCCAGCATTTT
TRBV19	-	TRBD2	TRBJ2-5	CASSISGLADLKETQYF	TGTGCCAGTAGTATATCGGGACTAGCGGACCTAAAAGAGACCCAGTACTTC
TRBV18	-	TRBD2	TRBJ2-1	CASSLLLAGTYNEQFF	TGTGCCAGCTCACTTTTACTAGCGGGAACCTACAATGAGCAGTTCTTC
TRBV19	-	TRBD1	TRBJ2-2	CASTRDRATGELFF	TGTGCCAGTACCCGGGACAGGGCGACCGGGGAGCTGTTTTTT
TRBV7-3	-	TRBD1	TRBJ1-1	CASSPTGGPLNTEAFF	TGTGCCAGCAGCCCGACAGGGGGCCCATTGAACACTGAAGCTTTCTTT